What follows are 22 T cell receptor beta chains derived from one specimen sequenced in a study of T cell changes during pregnancy in multiple sclerosis. Assay used: immunoSEQ multiplex PCR; TCRdb lists only in-frame clones, some missing. The table has tens of thousands of clones, around 92% seen once. What was sequenced was peripheral blood. The receptors were sampled from a female donor with multiple sclerosis, enrolled in a pregnancy study.

The chain is built from TRBV4-1 and TRBJ2-1; TRBD2 matches 12 bases. The germline V gene encodes CDR1 MGHRA and CDR2 YSYEKL. V dropped 3 bases and J dropped 9; count of bases not matched to a gene: 9. The CDR3 sequence is 16 residues long. CDR3 nucleotide sequence: TGCGCCAGCAGCCAGGCGACTAGCGGGAGATATGGTGAGCAGTTCTTC. This encodes CASSQATSGRYGEQFF.

The chain has TRBV4-2 and TRBJ2-5; tentatively, D is TRBD2 (6 bases). The CDR3 length is 14 residues. Germline CDR1 is LGHNA and CDR2 is YNFKEQ. With 0 bases removed from V and 5 bases from J, the gap between germline ends came to 10 bases. The CDR3 sequence is CASSQDLLAETQYF. The CDR3 DNA follows: TGTGCCAGCAGCCAAGATTTACTAGCTGAGACCCAGTACTTC.

V is TRBV6-1 and J is TRBJ1-5; the D gene is possibly TRBD1 (6 bases). Looked up from germline, CDR1 is MNHNS and CDR2 is SASEGT. Trimming removed 2 bases at V and 7 bases at J, with 12 bases between. The CDR3 sequence is 14 residues long. CDR3 bases: TGTGCCAGCAGTGAACGGGGGCGAGGCCAGCCCCAGCATTTT. Translation: CASSERGRGQPQHF.

J is TRBJ2-7 and V is TRBV29-1; 9 bases are shared with TRBD1. Germline lookup yields CDR1 SQVTM and CDR2 ANQGSEA. V lost 6 bases to trimming and J lost 1 base; unmatched junction nucleotides: 1. The CDR3 is 12 amino acids. CDR3 amino acids: CSVGTGSYEQYF. For the CDR3, the DNA is TGCAGCGTCGGGACAGGGTCCTACGAGCAGTACTTC.

The table lists this clone with a few counts. CDR3 region: CASSETGSSGANVLTF. The CDR3 nucleotides are TGTGCCAGCAGTGAGACAGGGAGCTCTGGGGCCAACGTCCTGACTTTC. This chain connects TRBV6-4 to TRBJ2-6; 7 bases are a match to TRBD1. Unmatched junction bases numbered 2, after V lost 3 bases and J lost 0 bases. CDR1 and CDR2 (germline): MRHNA, SNTAGT. CDR3 length equals 16 residues.

V is TRBV4-1 and J is TRBJ1-2; D uncertain. The CDR3 totals 17 residues. V was cut by 8 bases and J by 2 bases, with 24 bases left in between. In germline, CDR1 is MGHRA, CDR2 YSYEKL. CDR3 sequence: CASGPTPESTGNYGYTF. In nucleotides, the CDR3 is TGCGCCAGCGGACCTACTCCCGAGTCGACTGGAAACTATGGCTACACCTTC.

Only one count was recorded for this clone. The chain recombines TRBV11-2 with TRBJ2-5; D is ambiguous. Trimming stripped 3 bases from V and 3 bases from J, with 8 bases between. The CDR3 has 13 amino acids. Per the germline V gene, CDR1 is SGHAT and CDR2 is FQNNGV. The CDR3 DNA reads as TGTGCCAGCAGCTTTATAGGAGAAGAGACCCAGTACTTC. Translated, it gives CASSFIGEETQYF.

The chain combines TRBV7-3 with TRBJ2-1; 8 nucleotides match TRBD1. CDR3 length equals 16 residues. Germline V gene lookup returns CDR1 SGHTA and CDR2 FQGTGA. The V gene end was trimmed by 2 bases and the J gene end by 4 bases; junction bases not matched to a gene: 7. CDR3 coding DNA: TGTGCCAGCAGCTTAGATGTGACAGGGGTATACAATGAGCAGTTCTTC. This gives the protein CASSLDVTGVYNEQFF.

This rearrangement joins TRBV2 to TRBJ2-1, with D maybe TRBD1 (6 bases). V lost 6 bases to trimming and J lost 4 bases, with 16 bases between them. Germline CDR1 is SNHLY and CDR2 is FYNNEI. The CDR3 spans 15 residues. The CDR3 loop reads CASSDPGQGYNEQFF. CDR3 in DNA: TGTGCCAGCAGCGACCCAGGCCAGGGGTACAATGAGCAGTTCTTC.

V is TRBV7-9 and J is TRBJ2-1; TRBD1 might be the D (5 bases). The length of the CDR3 is 14 residues. The V gene lost 5 bases and the J gene lost 8 bases, with 16 bases spanning the gap. The germline V gene has CDR1 SEHNR and CDR2 FQNEAQ (reference sequence). The CDR3 here is CASSPPQGRDEQFF. Here the CDR3 DNA reads TGTGCCAGCAGCCCACCCCAGGGTAGGGATGAGCAGTTCTTC.

This rearrangement joins TRBV2 to TRBJ1-1; D gene ambiguous. The CDR3 totals 13 residues. Trimming took 4 bases from V and 2 from J, leaving 8 bases between them. Germline CDR1 and CDR2: SNHLY and FYNNEI. CDR3 in DNA: TGTGCCAGCAGTGTTCAACCTAACACTGAAGCTTTCTTT. Its translation: CASSVQPNTEAFF.

CDR3 sequence (DNA): TGTGCCAGTAGTAGGGGCTCTGGGGCCAACGTCCTGACTTTC. It codes for CASSRGSGANVLTF. The chain uses TRBV19 and TRBJ2-6, with unresolved D. Germline V gene lookup returns CDR1 LNHDA and CDR2 SQIVND (reference sequence). Trimming took 4 bases from V and 0 from J, leaving 4 bases between them. This CDR3 has 14 amino acids.

The chain has TRBV6-5 and TRBJ2-7; the D call may be TRBD1 or TRBD2 (6 bases each). V was trimmed by 9 bases and J by 7 bases, leaving 25 bases between them. CDR3 size: 15 residues. Germline CDR1 is MNHEY and CDR2 is SVGAGI. The CDR3 DNA reads TGTGCCAGTACCCCCTGGATAACGGGGGCGGGAGAGCAGTACTTC. Protein: CASTPWITGAGEQYF.

V gene TRBV5-1 combines with J gene TRBJ2-1, with 12 bases identical to TRBD2. Germline CDR1 SGHRS, CDR2 YFSETQ. The CDR3 is 16 residues long. The V segment lost 0 bases and the J segment 10 bases; nucleotides outside the gene matches: 8. The CDR3 loop reads CASSLVLAGGVDEQFF. The CDR3 bases are TGCGCCAGCAGCTTGGTACTAGCGGGAGGAGTGGACGAGCAGTTCTTC.

The chain is built from TRBV4-1 and TRBJ1-2, with 8 bases lining up with TRBD1. The CDR3 totals 18 residues. V lost 1 base, J lost 3 bases, and 13 bases stayed unmatched. Germline-derived CDR1 and CDR2 are MGHRA and YSYEKL. The DNA for the CDR3 is TGCGCCAGCAGCCAAGCCCGGGGACGGGACAGGCTTGACTATGGCTACACCTTC. Its protein product is CASSQARGRDRLDYGYTF.

The rearrangement joins TRBV29-1 to TRBJ2-2; 8 bases line up with TRBD1. Germline CDR1 is SQVTM and CDR2 is ANQGSEA. V gave up 8 bases and J gave up 5 bases; unmatched junction bases: 4. The CDR3 is 12 residues long. The CDR3 DNA sequence: TGCAGCTTCACAGGGGGAACCGGGGAGCTGTTTTTT. Protein sequence: CSFTGGTGELFF.

This chain uses TRBV7-7 with TRBJ2-5; 7 nucleotides line up with TRBD1. The V segment lost 1 base and the J segment 9 bases; nucleotides outside the gene matches: 17. Germline CDR1 reads SSHAT; CDR2 reads FNYEAQ (reference sequence). This CDR3 region has 17 residues. Here the CDR3 reads CASSLEGIGGQTQAQYF. The CDR3 DNA is TGTGCCAGCAGCTTAGAAGGGATAGGGGGACAGACACAGGCCCAGTACTTC.

The chain couples TRBV11-1 to TRBJ2-3, with no clear D. The V end lost 2 bases, the J end lost 1 base, and 10 bases lay between the germline ends. Germline CDR1 and CDR2: SGHAT and FQDESV (reference sequence). The CDR3 extends over 15 amino acids. This chain's CDR3 is CASSLWVRGTDTQYF. The CDR3 nucleotides are TGTGCCAGCAGCTTATGGGTCAGAGGCACAGATACGCAGTATTTT.

This clone was counted once. The gene calls are TRBV6-5 and TRBJ1-2; TRBD1 is a possible D gene (6 bases). This CDR3 has 15 residues. V lost 0 bases to trimming and J lost 6 bases, with 14 bases between them. Germline CDR1 reads MNHEY; CDR2 reads SVGAGI. The CDR3 sequence is CASSYSPGGPHGYTF. The CDR3 DNA reads TGTGCCAGCAGTTACTCCCCGGGGGGCCCCCATGGCTACACCTTC.

This clone came up once. The chain couples TRBV28 to TRBJ1-1; D gene uncertain. This CDR3 region has 11 residues. V shed 7 bases and J shed 1 base, with 4 bases lying between them. The germline gives CDR1 MDHEN, CDR2 SYDVKM. CDR3 in amino acids: CASKGNTEAFF. The CDR3 coding sequence is TGTGCCAGCAAAGGGAACACTGAAGCTTTCTTT.

V is TRBV7-6 and J is TRBJ2-7; 7 positions agree with TRBD1. This CDR3 has 13 amino acids. Germline-derived CDR1 and CDR2 are SGHVS and FNYEAQ. J lost 5 bases, V lost 5 bases, and 6 bases had no gene match. The CDR3 region is CASSTGTADEQYF. CDR3 DNA sequence: TGTGCCAGCAGCACGGGGACAGCCGACGAGCAGTACTTC.

This sequence joins TRBV18 and TRBJ1-5, with TRBD1 matching over 9 bases. CDR1 is KGHSH and CDR2 is LQKENI in the germline V gene. The CDR3 runs to 18 residues. The trim removed 3 bases at V and 0 bases at J, leaving 9 bases unmatched. CDR3 in amino acids: CASSPLGTGSFSNQPQHF. The DNA of the CDR3 is TGTGCCAGCTCACCCTTGGGGACAGGGTCCTTTAGCAATCAGCCCCAGCATTTT.